This T cell receptor (beta chain) was found in a study of shared clonotypes between healthy human individuals. As for the study in general: Ranging from 18 to 49 in age, donors were a couple of women and three men. Notes on the study in general: Represented genetic and exposure-history diversity was restricted by having few donors. Estimated richness was generally greater in naive than memory subsets.

Original processing methods: Sequence data from immunoSEQ were junction-only and lacked quality scores; consequently, filtering differed. Assay used: immunoSEQ multiplex PCR; TCRdb lists only in-frame clones, some missing. The V and J calls and clone size were taken over from that table, and D and trimming were inferred from the DNA. Of 2 million to 2.5 million clones listed, approximately 94% are singletons. On this clone itself: Its antigen is not identified.

The receptor was derived from a man aged 18 to 35 in good health. The specimen was naive CD4+ T cells sorted from blood. Subset reported: CD45RA+ positively selected.

The CDR3: CASRGPGGQPQHF. In DNA, the CDR3 is TGTGCCAGCAGAGGACCAGGGGGGCAGCCCCAGCATTTT. V is TRBV2 and J is TRBJ1-5, with 7 bases that match TRBD1. With V trimmed by 6 bases and J by 7 bases, 6 bases remained unmatched. Per the germline V gene, CDR1 is SNHLY and CDR2 is FYNNEI. CDR3 length equals 13 residues.